This T cell receptor beta chain was profiled in a study of blood T cell repertoires in COVID-19 (dated by TCRdb to 2018 to 2021). Describing the broader study: Samples from collaborators originated in the United States, Italy and Spain and spanned both the acute and convalescent phases of COVID-19. The material from the prospective study consisted of cDNA or gDNA derived from T cells, B-cell-depleted T cells, or PBMCs. Deeply sampled blood TCRbeta repertoires from subjects exposed to, actively infected with, or recovered from COVID-19 were included in the dataset. The repertoires were made available in a free public database intended to serve as a resource for research on the immune response to SARS-CoV-2. The samples were drawn from the first 160 participants of the ongoing ImmuneRACE study and from over 950 subjects provided by 6 global collaborators. Nearly every sample came with metadata listing a de-identified subject ID, COVID-19 status, age in years and sex. Where available, HLA class I and class II types were obtained from metadata supplied by the sample provider rather than from assay-based typing.

CDR1 is given as MGHRA and CDR2 as YSYEKL, both from the germline V gene. Reading from cysteine to phenylalanine, the CDR3 counts 15 amino acids. Only CDR3 DNA is held: 45 bases, read in frame from base 1. V is pruned by 3 bases and J by 6 bases, leaving 11 bases of the junction without a gene match. Paper-wide results and their limitations: How much clinical and demographic metadata was included differed by source and by participant, and the metadata was provided uncurated.

In the case of this clone: Its antigen is still unknown. Per-base quality was not reported, and no clone a single base away is much larger than it.

The collaborating institutions used their own protocols to collect whole blood in K2EDTA tubes. For TCRbeta analysis, collaborator samples were shipped as frozen whole blood, as isolated PBMCs, or as DNA extracted from either sample type. TCRbeta CDR3 regions were amplified from genomic DNA by means of the immunoSEQ Assay, a bias-controlled multiplex PCR. In the paper's pipeline: Within the assay, amplification of reference gene primers was used to estimate how many nucleated cells each sample contained. To quantify the absolute abundance of each unique TCRbeta CDR3 rearrangement, sequence reads were collapsed and filtered. For each sample, productive Simpson clonality was calculated as the square root of Simpson's diversity index over productive rearrangements. In its TCRdb copy, this immuneACCESS table keeps in-frame sequences only and misses some clones. Where compared with another copy, unresolved V genes explain less than half of these, and the others have no known cause. V, J and clone size are those of that table, while D and trimming were read from the DNA. The sample table records roughly 250,000 clones; approximately 83% of these occur just once. Of the sample, approximately 4.8% is held by the ten largest clones.

Sequencing was carried out using peripheral blood. The source is a man in his forties or fifties with active or convalescent COVID-19. This chain is built from TRBV4-1 and TRBJ2-7; TRBD1 matches 7 bases in the middle. This receptor has the CDR3 CASSQAGTGAREQYF. The DNA sequence reads TGCGCCAGCAGCCAGGCCGGCACAGGGGCTCGCGAGCAGTACTTC.